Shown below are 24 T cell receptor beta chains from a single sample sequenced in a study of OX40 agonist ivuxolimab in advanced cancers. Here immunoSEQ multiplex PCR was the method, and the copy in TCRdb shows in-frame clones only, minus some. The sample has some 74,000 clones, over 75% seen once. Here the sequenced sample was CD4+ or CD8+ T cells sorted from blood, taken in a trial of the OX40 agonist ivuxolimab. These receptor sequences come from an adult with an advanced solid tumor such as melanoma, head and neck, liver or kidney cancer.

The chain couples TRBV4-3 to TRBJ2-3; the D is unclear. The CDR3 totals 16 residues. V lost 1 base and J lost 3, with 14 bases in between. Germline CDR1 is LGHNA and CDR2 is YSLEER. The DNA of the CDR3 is TGCGCCAGCAGCCAAGGGACGGTTCAAGGGACAGATACGCAGTATTTT. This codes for CASSQGTVQGTDTQYF.

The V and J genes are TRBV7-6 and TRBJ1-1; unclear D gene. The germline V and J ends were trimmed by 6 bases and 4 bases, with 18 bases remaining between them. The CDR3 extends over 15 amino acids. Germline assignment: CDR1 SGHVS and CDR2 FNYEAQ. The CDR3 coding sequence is TGTGCCAGCAGTCCCCAGGAGGCGCGGATCACTGAAGCTTTCTTT. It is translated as CASSPQEARITEAFF.

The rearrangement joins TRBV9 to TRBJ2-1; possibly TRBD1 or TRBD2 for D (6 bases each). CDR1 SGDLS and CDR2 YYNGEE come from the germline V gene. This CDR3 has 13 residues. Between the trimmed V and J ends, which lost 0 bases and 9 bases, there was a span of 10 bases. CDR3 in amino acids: CASSVEWGAEQFF. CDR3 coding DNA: TGTGCCAGCAGCGTAGAATGGGGGGCTGAGCAGTTCTTC.

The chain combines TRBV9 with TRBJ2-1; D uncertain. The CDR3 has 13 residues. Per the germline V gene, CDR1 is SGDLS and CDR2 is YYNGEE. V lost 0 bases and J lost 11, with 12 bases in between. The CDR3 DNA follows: TGTGCCAGCAGCGTAGACCAGACCCCCCAGCAGTTCTTC. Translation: CASSVDQTPQQFF.

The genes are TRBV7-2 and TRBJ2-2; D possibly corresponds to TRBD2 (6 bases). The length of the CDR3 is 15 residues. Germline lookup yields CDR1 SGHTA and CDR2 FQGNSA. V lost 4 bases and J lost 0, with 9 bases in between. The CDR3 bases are TGTGCCAGCAGCTCTGGGACTGCGAACACCGGGGAGCTGTTTTTT. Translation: CASSSGTANTGELFF.

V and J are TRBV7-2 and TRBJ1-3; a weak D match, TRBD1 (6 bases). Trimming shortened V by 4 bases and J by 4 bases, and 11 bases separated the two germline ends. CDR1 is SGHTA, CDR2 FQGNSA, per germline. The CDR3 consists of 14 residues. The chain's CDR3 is CASSSGVSGNTIYF. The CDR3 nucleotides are TGTGCCAGCAGCTCAGGGGTTTCAGGAAACACCATATATTTT.

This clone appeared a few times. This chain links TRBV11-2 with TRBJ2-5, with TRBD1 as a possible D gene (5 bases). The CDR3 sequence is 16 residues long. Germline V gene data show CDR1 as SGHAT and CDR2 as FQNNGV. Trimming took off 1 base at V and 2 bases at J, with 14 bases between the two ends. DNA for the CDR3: TGTGCCAGCAGCTTAGGGGGCAACGGACCTCAAGAGACCCAGTACTTC. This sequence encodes CASSLGGNGPQETQYF. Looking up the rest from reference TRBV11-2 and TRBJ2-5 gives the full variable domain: EAGVAQSPRYKIIEKRQSVAFWCNPISGHATLYWYQQILGQGPKLLIQFQNNGVVDDSQLPKDRFSAERLKGVDSTLKIQPAKLEDSAVYLCASSLGGNGPQETQYFGPGTRLLVL.

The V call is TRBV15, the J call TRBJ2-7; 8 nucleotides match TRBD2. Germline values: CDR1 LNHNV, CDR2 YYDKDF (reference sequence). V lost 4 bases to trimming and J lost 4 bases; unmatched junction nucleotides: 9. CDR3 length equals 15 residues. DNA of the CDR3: TGTGCCACCAGCATAACTAGCGGCCCGTGGTACGAGCAGTACTTC. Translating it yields CATSITSGPWYEQYF.

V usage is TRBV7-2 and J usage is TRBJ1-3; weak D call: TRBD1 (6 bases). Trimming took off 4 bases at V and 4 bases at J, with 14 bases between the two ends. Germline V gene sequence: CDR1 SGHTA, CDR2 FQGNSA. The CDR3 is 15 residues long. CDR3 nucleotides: TGTGCCAGCAGCTCCTTCGGGCAGGGGGGAAACACCATATATTTT. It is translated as CASSSFGQGGNTIYF.

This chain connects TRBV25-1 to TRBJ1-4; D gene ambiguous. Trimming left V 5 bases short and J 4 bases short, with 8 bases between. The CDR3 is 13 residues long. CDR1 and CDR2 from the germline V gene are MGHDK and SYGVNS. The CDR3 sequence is CASSSEYNEKLFF. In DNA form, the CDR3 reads TGTGCCAGCAGTTCAGAGTATAATGAAAAACTGTTTTTT.

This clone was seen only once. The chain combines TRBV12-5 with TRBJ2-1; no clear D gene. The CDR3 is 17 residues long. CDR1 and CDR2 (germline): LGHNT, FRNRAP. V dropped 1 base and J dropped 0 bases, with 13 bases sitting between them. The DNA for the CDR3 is TGTGCTAGTGGTTTGGCCATCAGTGCCTCCTCCTACAATGAGCAGTTCTTC. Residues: CASGLAISASSYNEQFF.

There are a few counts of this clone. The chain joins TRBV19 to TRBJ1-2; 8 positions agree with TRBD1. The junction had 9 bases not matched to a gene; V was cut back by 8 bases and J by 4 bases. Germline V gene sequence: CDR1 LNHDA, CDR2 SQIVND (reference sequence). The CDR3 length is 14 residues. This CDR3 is CASGGGQGGYGYTF. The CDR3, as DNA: TGTGCCAGTGGTGGTGGACAGGGAGGCTATGGCTACACCTTC.

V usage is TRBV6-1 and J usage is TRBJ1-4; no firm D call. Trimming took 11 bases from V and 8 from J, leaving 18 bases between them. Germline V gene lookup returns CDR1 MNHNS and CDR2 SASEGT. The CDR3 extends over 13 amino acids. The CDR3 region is CAARVPAGEKLFF. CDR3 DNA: TGTGCCGCCAGAGTGCCGGCGGGGGAAAAACTGTTTTTT.

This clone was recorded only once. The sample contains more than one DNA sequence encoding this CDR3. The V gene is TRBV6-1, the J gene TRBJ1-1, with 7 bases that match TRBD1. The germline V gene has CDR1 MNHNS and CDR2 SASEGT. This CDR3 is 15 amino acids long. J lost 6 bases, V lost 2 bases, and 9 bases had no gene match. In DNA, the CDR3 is TGTGCCAGCAGTGAAAATCCCCTCACAGGGGCTGAAGCTTTCTTT. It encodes CASSENPLTGAEAFF.

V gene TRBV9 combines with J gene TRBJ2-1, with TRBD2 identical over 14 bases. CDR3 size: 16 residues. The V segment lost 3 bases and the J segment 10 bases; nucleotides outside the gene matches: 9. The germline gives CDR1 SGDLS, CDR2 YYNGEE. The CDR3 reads CASSATTSGRALEQFF. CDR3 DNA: TGTGCCAGCAGCGCGACGACTAGCGGGAGGGCCTTAGAGCAGTTCTTC. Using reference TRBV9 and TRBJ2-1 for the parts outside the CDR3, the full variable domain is DSGVTQTPKHLITATGQRVTLRCSPRSGDLSVYWYQQSLDQGLQFLIQYYNGEERAKGNILERFSAQQFPDLHSELNLSSLELGDSALYFCASSATTSGRALEQFFGPGTRLTVL.

CDR3 in DNA: TGCGCCAGCAGCCAAGATCGACAGGGGGCTGAAACCTTC. The encoded protein is CASSQDRQGAETF. V gene TRBV4-1 combines with J gene TRBJ1-2, with TRBD1 matching 10 bases. The germline CDR1 and CDR2 sequences are MGHRA and YSYEKL. Losses at the gene ends were 0 bases for V and 14 bases for J; bases not matched to a gene: 6. CDR3 size: 13 residues.

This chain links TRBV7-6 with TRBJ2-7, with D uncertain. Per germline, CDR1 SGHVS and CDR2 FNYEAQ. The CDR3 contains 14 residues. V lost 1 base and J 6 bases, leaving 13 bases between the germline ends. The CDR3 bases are TGTGCCAGCAGCTTAGTAGACTTGCGGAGCGAGCAGTACTTC. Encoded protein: CASSLVDLRSEQYF.

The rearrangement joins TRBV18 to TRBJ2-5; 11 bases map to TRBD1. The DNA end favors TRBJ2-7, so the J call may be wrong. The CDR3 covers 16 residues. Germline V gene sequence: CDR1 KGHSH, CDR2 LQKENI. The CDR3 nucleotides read TGTGCCAGCTCACCGACCCGGACAGGGGGCGGCTACGAGCAGTACTTC. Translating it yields CASSPTRTGGGYEQYF.

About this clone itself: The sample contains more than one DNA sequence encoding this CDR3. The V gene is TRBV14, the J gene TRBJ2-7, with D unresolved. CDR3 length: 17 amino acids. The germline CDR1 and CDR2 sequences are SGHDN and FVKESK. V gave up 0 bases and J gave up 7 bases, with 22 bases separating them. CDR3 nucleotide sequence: TGTGCCAGCAGCCAAGAGCGGCGGTTGGGGTTTAATTATGAGCAGTACTTC. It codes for CASSQERRLGFNYEQYF. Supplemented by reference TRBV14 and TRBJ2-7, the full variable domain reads EAGVTQFPSHSVIEKGQTVTLRCDPISGHDNLYWYRRVMGKEIKFLLHFVKESKQDESGMPNNRFLAERTGGTYSTLKVQPAELEDSGVYFCASSQERRLGFNYEQYFGPGTRLTVT.

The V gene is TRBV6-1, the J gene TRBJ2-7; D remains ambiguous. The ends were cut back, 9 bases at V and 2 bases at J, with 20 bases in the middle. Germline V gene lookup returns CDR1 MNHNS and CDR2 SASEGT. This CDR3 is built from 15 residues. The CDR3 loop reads CARPFFSENTYEQYF. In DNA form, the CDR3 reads TGTGCCAGACCCTTTTTCAGCGAGAATACCTACGAGCAGTACTTC.

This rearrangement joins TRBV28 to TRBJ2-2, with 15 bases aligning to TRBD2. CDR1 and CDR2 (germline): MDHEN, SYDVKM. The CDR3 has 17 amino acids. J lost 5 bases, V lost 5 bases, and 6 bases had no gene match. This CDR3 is CASSPGLAGGGTGELFF. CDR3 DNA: TGTGCCAGCAGTCCGGGACTAGCGGGAGGAGGAACCGGGGAGCTGTTTTTT.

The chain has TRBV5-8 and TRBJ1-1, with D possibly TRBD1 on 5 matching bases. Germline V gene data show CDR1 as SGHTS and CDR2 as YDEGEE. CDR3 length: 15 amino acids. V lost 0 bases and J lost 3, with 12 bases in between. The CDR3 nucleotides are TGTGCCAGCAGCTTGGAGGCAGGGATATACACTGAAGCTTTCTTT. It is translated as CASSLEAGIYTEAFF.

The CDR3 is CASRPRQGISNQPQHF. DNA for the CDR3: TGTGCCAGCAGGCCCCGACAGGGTATTAGCAATCAGCCCCAGCATTTT. This rearrangement joins TRBV27 to TRBJ1-5; 7 bases fit TRBD1. The germline V gene has CDR1 MNHEY and CDR2 SMNVEV (reference sequence). V shed 6 bases, J shed 0 bases, and the junction held 8 bases outside the gene matches. This CDR3 contains 16 residues.

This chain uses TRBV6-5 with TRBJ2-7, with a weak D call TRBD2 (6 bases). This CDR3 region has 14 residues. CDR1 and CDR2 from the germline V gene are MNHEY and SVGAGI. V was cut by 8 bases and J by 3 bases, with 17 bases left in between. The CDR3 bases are TGTGCCAGCTCACGGGACTTCCTGAACTACGAGCAGTACTTC. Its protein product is CASSRDFLNYEQYF.